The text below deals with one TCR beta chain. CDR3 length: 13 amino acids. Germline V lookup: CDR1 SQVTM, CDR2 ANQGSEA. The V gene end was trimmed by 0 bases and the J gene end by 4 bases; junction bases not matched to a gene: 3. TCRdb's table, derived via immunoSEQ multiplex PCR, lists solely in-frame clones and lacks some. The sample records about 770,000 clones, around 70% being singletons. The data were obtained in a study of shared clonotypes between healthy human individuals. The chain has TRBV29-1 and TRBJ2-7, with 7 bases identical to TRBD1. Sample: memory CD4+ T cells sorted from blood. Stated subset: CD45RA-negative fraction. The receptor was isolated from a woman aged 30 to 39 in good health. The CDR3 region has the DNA TGCAGCGTTGAAGAACGACAGGGATACGAGCAGTACTTC. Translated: CSVEERQGYEQYF.